These 23 T cell receptor beta chains share one sample of origin, sequenced in a study of cytomegalovirus exposure and HLA in healthy donors. Primers for the PCR totalled 60 Vbeta and 13 Jbeta. Data came from immunoSEQ multiplex PCR; TCRdb stores just in-frame clones and leaves some out. The sample includes 150,000 to 200,000 clones, around 80% seen only once; the top ten take around 1%. Sample: PBMCs. These receptors came from a woman between 40 and 50 years old in good health and CMV-seronegative.

This clone has a handful of counts. This chain uses TRBV5-6 with TRBJ2-7; D is perhaps TRBD2 (6 bases). Trimming shortened V by 2 bases and J by 4 bases, and 19 bases separated the two germline ends. This CDR3 has 16 residues. The germline CDR1 and CDR2 sequences are SGHDT and YYEEEE. This CDR3 is CASSFRARLGVYEQYF. The CDR3, as DNA: TGTGCCAGCAGCTTCCGGGCGAGACTAGGAGTATACGAGCAGTACTTC.

The chain combines TRBV2 with TRBJ2-3; D gene uncertain. Germline V CDR1 and CDR2: SNHLY, FYNNEI. Trimming took off 4 bases at V and 0 bases at J, with 8 bases between the two ends. CDR3 length equals 14 residues. CDR3 nucleotides: TGTGCCAGCAGTGGGGTACAGAGCACAGATACGCAGTATTTT. Translating gives CASSGVQSTDTQYF.

The J gene is TRBJ2-5, the V gene TRBV7-2; a possible D gene is TRBD2 (5 bases). This CDR3 has 11 residues. V lost 8 bases, J lost 3 bases, and 7 bases lay in between. Germline loops: CDR1 SGHTA, CDR2 FQGNSA. The CDR3 loop is CASRGEETQYF. In DNA form, the CDR3 reads TGTGCCAGCCGGGGTGAAGAGACCCAGTACTTC. Complete variable domain (other parts from reference TRBV7-2 and TRBJ2-5): GAGVSQSPSNKVTEKGKDVELRCDPISGHTALYWYRQSLGQGLEFLIYFQGNSAPDKSGLPSDRFSAERTGGSVSTLTIQRTQQEDSAVYLCASRGEETQYFGPGTRLLVL.

V gene TRBV28 combines with J gene TRBJ2-7; D may be TRBD2 (7 bases). This CDR3 is 14 amino acids long. Trimming stripped 6 bases from V and 6 bases from J, with 18 bases between. Germline lookup yields CDR1 MDHEN and CDR2 SYDVKM. CDR3 nucleotides: TGTGCCAGCAGCGCATCCCATCGGGGGGCCGAGCAGTACTTC. It translates to CASSASHRGAEQYF.

This clone was seen more than once but under ten times. This chain uses TRBV28 with TRBJ2-2; 13 bases map to TRBD2. V was clipped by 3 bases and J by 5 bases; unmatched bases: 6. The germline CDR1 and CDR2 sequences are MDHEN and SYDVKM. The CDR3 runs to 17 residues. This CDR3 reads CASSFRPGLAGTGELFF. Here the CDR3 DNA reads TGTGCCAGCAGTTTCCGCCCGGGACTAGCGGGAACCGGGGAGCTGTTTTTT. The whole variable domain, remainder taken from reference TRBV28 and TRBJ2-2, is DVKVTQSSRYLVKRTGEKVFLECVQDMDHENMFWYRQDPGLGLRLIYFSYDVKMKEKGDIPEGYSVSREKKERFSLILESASTNQTSMYLCASSFRPGLAGTGELFFGEGSRLTVL.

V is TRBV12-5 and J is TRBJ2-2; maybe TRBD1 (6 bases). V lost 8 bases to trimming and J lost 7 bases, with 20 bases between them. Germline lookup yields CDR1 LGHNT and CDR2 FRNRAP. The CDR3 has 15 residues. The CDR3 DNA reads as TGTGCTAGTACGGGACACGCCATAGGGGACGGGGAGCTGTTTTTT. Protein product: CASTGHAIGDGELFF.

The chain couples TRBV11-3 to TRBJ1-1, with 12 bases that match TRBD1. Germline V gene sequence: CDR1 SGHNT, CDR2 YENEEA. The J segment lost 8 bases and the V segment lost 0 bases, leaving 7 bases of the junction unmatched. The CDR3 loop spans 16 amino acids. CDR3 in amino acids: CASSLDLGTGGLEAFF. The CDR3 bases are TGTGCCAGCAGCTTAGATCTCGGGACAGGGGGCCTCGAAGCTTTCTTT.

The chain joins TRBV7-2 to TRBJ1-4, with a tentative D call TRBD1 (6 bases). The CDR3 runs to 13 residues. Trimming left V 6 bases short and J 7 bases short, with 12 bases between. Germline loops: CDR1 SGHTA, CDR2 FQGNSA. The CDR3 spells CASSHRTVEKLFF. The CDR3 coding sequence is TGTGCCAGCAGTCATAGGACAGTTGAAAAACTGTTTTTT.

This sequence joins TRBV11-3 and TRBJ2-2; D may be TRBD2 (5 bases). The germline V gene has CDR1 SGHNT and CDR2 YENEEA. V shed 5 bases and J shed 0 bases, with 7 bases lying between them. This CDR3 has 14 amino acids. The CDR3 sequence is CASSGSSNTGELFF. CDR3 nucleotides: TGTGCCAGCAGCGGGAGTTCGAACACCGGGGAGCTGTTTTTT. Together with reference TRBV11-3 and TRBJ2-2, the CDR3 gives the full variable domain: EAGVVQSPRYKIIEKKQPVAFWCNPISGHNTLYWYLQNLGQGPELLIRYENEEAVDDSQLPKDRFSAERLKGVDSTLKIQPAELGDSAVYLCASSGSSNTGELFFGEGSRLTVL.

This sequence joins TRBV7-8 and TRBJ1-5; 7 nucleotides line up with TRBD1. CDR1 is SGHVS, CDR2 FQNEAQ, per germline. The CDR3 covers 13 residues. With 5 bases clipped from V and 5 bases from J, the junction kept 3 bases outside the gene matches. The CDR3: CASSTDRDQPQHF. As DNA, the CDR3 is TGTGCCAGCAGCACAGACAGGGATCAGCCCCAGCATTTT.

This clone was detected a few times. CDR3 in DNA: TGTGCCTTCCGAGGGAGCAGAGCCAACAATGAGCAGTTCTTC. It encodes CAFRGSRANNEQFF. The chain recombines TRBV30 with TRBJ2-1; weak D call: TRBD2 (5 bases). The V gene lost 7 bases and the J gene lost 5 bases, with 18 bases spanning the gap. The CDR3 sequence is 14 residues long. CDR1 is GTSNPN, CDR2 SVGIG, per germline (reference sequence).

The chain is built from TRBV7-2 and TRBJ1-2; 11 bases align to TRBD1. Germline assignment: CDR1 SGHTA and CDR2 FQGNSA. V was clipped by 5 bases and J by 7 bases; unmatched bases: 9. The CDR3 contains 15 residues. This CDR3 is CASSVGGTGGPGYTF. The CDR3 bases are TGTGCCAGCAGCGTCGGGGGGACAGGGGGTCCTGGCTACACCTTC.

This rearrangement joins TRBV18 to TRBJ2-6, with TRBD1 as a possible D gene (5 bases). V lost 4 bases and J lost 2, with 6 bases in between. Germline lookup yields CDR1 KGHSH and CDR2 LQKENI. The CDR3 extends over 14 amino acids. The DNA of the CDR3 is TGTGCCAGCTCACAGGGGACTGGGGCCAACGTCCTGACTTTC. Translated, it gives CASSQGTGANVLTF.

This sequence joins TRBV27 and TRBJ1-4, with TRBD1 identical over 9 bases. Losses at the gene ends were 6 bases for V and 7 bases for J; bases not matched to a gene: 18. The CDR3 loop spans 18 amino acids. Germline loops: CDR1 MNHEY, CDR2 SMNVEV (reference sequence). The CDR3 here is CASRPFGTGKEITEKLFF. As DNA, the CDR3 is TGTGCCAGCAGGCCGTTCGGGACAGGGAAGGAGATCACTGAAAAACTGTTTTTT.

This clone was picked up one time. The chain combines TRBV18 with TRBJ1-2, with TRBD1 as a possible D gene (6 bases). Trimming cost V 5 bases and J 4 bases, with 17 bases left between them. Looked up from germline, CDR1 is KGHSH and CDR2 is LQKENI. This CDR3 contains 15 residues. CDR3 nucleotides: TGTGCCAGCTCAAAGACAGGACCTAATGTCTATGGCTACACCTTC. Its translation: CASSKTGPNVYGYTF.

This clone has a handful of counts. Here the CDR3 reads CASNRDSREQYF. The CDR3 region has the DNA TGTGCCAGCAACCGGGACAGTCGAGAGCAGTACTTC. The gene calls are TRBV6-1 and TRBJ2-7; 7 nucleotides match TRBD1. J gave up 7 bases and V 7 bases, and 7 bases lay outside the gene matches. Germline V gene data show CDR1 as MNHNS and CDR2 as SASEGT. The CDR3 has 12 amino acids.

The chain couples TRBV6-5 to TRBJ2-5; possibly TRBD2 for D (5 bases). Trimming took 0 bases from V and 2 from J, leaving 13 bases between them. From germline, CDR1 is MNHEY and CDR2 SVGAGI. The CDR3 is 16 residues long. CDR3 DNA: TGTGCCAGCAGTTACTCGCATTTGAGGGTGCAAGAGACCCAGTACTTC. Encoded protein: CASSYSHLRVQETQYF.

The gene calls are TRBV28 and TRBJ2-7, with 8 positions matching TRBD2. J lost 0 bases, V lost 4 bases, and 8 bases had no gene match. This CDR3 has 16 amino acids. Germline CDR1 reads MDHEN; CDR2 reads SYDVKM. The DNA for the CDR3 is TGTGCCAGCAGTTCCTCAGCGGGAGACCCCTCCTACGAGCAGTACTTC. Encoded protein: CASSSSAGDPSYEQYF.

The chain carries TRBV4-2 and TRBJ2-7; TRBD2 aligns across 8 bases. CDR1 and CDR2 (germline): LGHNA, YNFKEQ. The ends lost 3 bases at V and 4 bases at J; junction bases unmatched: 14. The CDR3 is 17 amino acids. CDR3 loop: CASSQRDRREGIYEQYF. The CDR3 region has the DNA TGTGCCAGCAGCCAGAGAGATCGCCGGGAGGGCATTTACGAGCAGTACTTC.

The gene calls are TRBV18 and TRBJ2-7, with a weak D call TRBD1 (6 bases). Germline-derived CDR1 and CDR2 are KGHSH and LQKENI. V was trimmed by 5 bases and J by 4 bases, leaving 15 bases between them. The CDR3 covers 14 residues. The CDR3 region has the DNA TGTGCCAGCTCAAACGGACAGCGACAATACGAGCAGTACTTC. It yields the protein CASSNGQRQYEQYF.

The rearrangement uses TRBV5-1 and TRBJ2-7; D is possibly TRBD1 (6 bases). V gave up 3 bases and J gave up 0 bases, with 16 bases separating them. The length of the CDR3 is 16 residues. Germline loops: CDR1 SGHRS, CDR2 YFSETQ. CDR3 protein: CASSSGQGSGSYEQYF. CDR3 coding DNA: TGCGCCAGCAGCTCAGGCCAGGGGTCAGGCTCCTACGAGCAGTACTTC. The full variable domain, rest sourced from reference TRBV5-1 and TRBJ2-7, is KAGVTQTPRYLIKTRGQQVTLSCSPISGHRSVSWYQQTPGQGLQFLFEYFSETQRNKGNFPGRFSGRQFSNSRSEMNVSTLELGDSALYLCASSSGQGSGSYEQYFGPGTRLTVT.

This chain uses TRBV7-2 with TRBJ2-1, with 7 nucleotides matching TRBD2. CDR1 is SGHTA, CDR2 FQGNSA, per germline. This CDR3 comprises 12 residues. The junction had 4 bases not matched to a gene; V was cut back by 5 bases and J by 9 bases. CDR3 DNA: TGTGCCAGCAGCGGGAGGGTGGGTGAGCAGTTCTTC. Its translation: CASSGRVGEQFF.

The chain couples TRBV7-2 to TRBJ2-7; 8 bases map to TRBD2. The CDR3 is made up of 14 amino acids. Germline CDR1 reads SGHTA; CDR2 reads FQGNSA. J lost 6 bases, V lost 5 bases, and 9 bases had no gene match. The CDR3 region is CASSRAGAIGEQYF. CDR3 bases: TGTGCCAGCAGCCGAGCGGGAGCCATAGGCGAGCAGTACTTC.